The entry below gives a single TCR beta chain sequence along with its context. Its specificity is unknown. Produced via immunoSEQ multiplex PCR; TCRdb's table is partial and in-frame only. The sample consists of 9,600 or so clones, about 75% of them appearing once. This entry belongs to a study of graft-versus-host responses after intestinal transplantation. Study background: Multivisceral, liver-intestinal, or isolated intestinal transplants were performed in recipients. Study findings and constraints: Maximum circulating GvH clone levels tracked with early post-transplant HvG decreases.

Lymphocytes from graft epithelium and lamina propria were isolated. The germline gives CDR1 ENHRY, CDR2 SYGVKD. Trimming left V 0 bases short and J 11 bases short, with 10 bases between. This CDR3 is built from 12 residues. The clonotype comes from a human patient who received an intestinal transplant, so some T cells may come from the graft donor. The sequenced sample was ileum tissue, obtained 450 to 480 days after intestinal transplantation. V and J are TRBV10-3 and TRBJ1-1; D is unresolved. In DNA form, the CDR3 reads TGTGCCATCAGTGAGTCGAAAACCACGGCTTTCTTT. It codes for CAISESKTTAFF.